This TCR beta chain is drawn from a study of T cells in localized non-small cell lung cancer. The germline gives CDR1 LGHNA, CDR2 YSLEER. The ends lost 3 bases at V and 2 bases at J; junction bases unmatched: 9. This CDR3 contains 17 residues. Libraries were prepared by immunoSEQ multiplex PCR; TCRdb keeps only in-frame clonotypes and omits some of them. The sample includes about 22,000 clones, 70% to 90% of them seen just once. The receptor was isolated from a man aged 40-75 years with stage II squamous cell lung carcinoma. This specimen consisted of PBMCs, obtained before any cancer treatment. The chain links TRBV4-3 to TRBJ2-7, with TRBD2 matching 11 bases. The CDR3 DNA is TGCGCCAGCAGCCAGAGTTTTAGCGGGGGGGCGGCCTACGAGCAGTACTTC. Translated, it gives CASSQSFSGGAAYEQYF.